This T cell receptor (beta chain) was sequenced for a study of blood T cell repertoires in COVID-19 (dated by TCRdb to 2019 to 2021). The study in broad terms: The collaborator samples originated in the United States, Italy and Spain and spanned the acute and convalescent phases of COVID-19. The material from the prospective study consisted of cDNA or gDNA derived from T cells, B-cell-depleted T cells, or PBMCs. Deeply sampled blood TCRbeta repertoires from subjects exposed to, actively infected with, or recovered from COVID-19 were included in the dataset. A freely available public database, intended as a resource for researchers studying the immune response to SARS-CoV-2, is where the repertoires were released. Where available, HLA class I and class II types were taken from metadata supplied by the sample provider and were not determined by assay-based typing. Sample metadata almost always included a de-identified subject ID, COVID-19 status, age in years and sex. The samples were drawn from two sources: the first 160 participants of the ongoing ImmuneRACE study, and 1,254 subjects contributed by 6 global collaborators. General conclusions and limits of the study: Clinical and demographic metadata were provided uncurated, with the amount varying by source and participant.

Concerning this clone itself: Its antigen is currently not known. No per-base quality is available; no much larger clone lies one base away.

Samples from volunteer blood donors who had recovered from COVID-19 were contributed by a second Seattle source. Each collaborating institution followed its own protocols to collect whole blood in K2EDTA tubes. Collaborator samples were shipped for TCRbeta analysis as frozen whole blood, isolated PBMCs, or DNA extracted from either sample type. The immunoSEQ Assay, a bias-controlled multiplex PCR, was used to amplify TCRbeta CDR3 regions from genomic DNA. The paper's data handling went like this. Within the assay, amplification of reference gene primers was used to estimate how many nucleated cells each sample contained. To quantify the absolute abundance of each unique TCRbeta CDR3 rearrangement, sequence reads were collapsed and filtered. For each sample, productive Simpson clonality was calculated as the square root of Simpson's diversity index across productive rearrangements. Drawn from immuneACCESS, this table holds only the in-frame rearrangements with V and J called that TCRdb kept. Clones are partly lost; checked studies trace under half to an unresolved V gene and leave the rest unexplained. V, J and clone size are those of that table, while D and trimming were read from the DNA. The sample records roughly 260,000 clones, roughly 88% of which are singletons. The ten most abundant clones make up about 2.1% of the sample.

Germline trimming amounts to 2 bases on V and 4 bases on J, with 3 as the count of junction bases outside the gene matches. Sequences SGHKS (CDR1) and YYEKEE (CDR2) are obtained from the germline V gene (reference sequence). Its CDR3 holds 15 amino acids, cysteine through phenylalanine. Only CDR3 DNA is held: 45 bases, read in frame from base 1. Sequenced: peripheral blood. The receptor was isolated from a woman aged 40 to 55 who had recovered from COVID-19. This chain joins TRBV5-5 to TRBJ2-1, with TRBD1 matching 10 junction bases. The DNA is as follows: TGTGCCAGCAGCTTAGGGACAGGGGCTTACAATGAGCAGTTCTTC. Translation gives CASSLGTGAYNEQFF.